These 10 T cell receptor beta chains were sequenced from one sample in a study of CD8+CD57+ T cells in acquired aplastic anemia. Sequencing involved patients with CD8+CD57+ cell expansion previously shown by flow cytometry. CDR3 and TCR beta VDJ profiling relied on a genomic DNA template. MiXCR, applied by TCRdb to the reads, yields one record per CDR3 protein. The sample includes tens of thousands of distinct CDR3 sequences, roughly 69% of them seen just once. Sequenced input: sorted CD4+, CD8+, or CD8+CD57+ T cells (not recorded which) from PBMCs. Every receptor here comes from a human donor with aplastic anemia.

In its sample, this clonotype was seen many times. The rearrangement links TRBV20-1 to TRBJ2-7; D uncertain. Germline assignment: CDR1 DFQATT and CDR2 SNEGSKA (reference sequence). The germline V and J ends were trimmed by 3 bases and 3 bases, with 15 bases remaining between them. This CDR3 comprises 14 residues. The CDR3 DNA is TGCAGTGCTAGGGTTTCTAGTCCCTTCTACGAGCAGTACTTC. This gives the protein CSARVSSPFYEQYF.

This chain's CDR3 is CASSIPRGPRETQYF. As DNA, the CDR3 is TGTGCCAGCAGCATCCCCAGGGGGCCGAGGGAGACCCAGTACTTC. The chain recombines TRBV5-5 with TRBJ2-5; 8 bases align to TRBD1. The germline CDR1 and CDR2 sequences are SGHKS and YYEKEE (reference sequence). With V trimmed by 4 bases and J by 5 bases, 10 bases remained unmatched. The CDR3 totals 15 residues. Full variable domain (outside the CDR3, taken from reference TRBV5-5 and TRBJ2-5): DAGVTQSPTHLIKTRGQQVTLRCSPISGHKSVSWYQQVLGQGPQFIFQYYEKEERGRGNFPDRFSARQFPNYSSELNVNALLLGDSALYLCASSIPRGPRETQYFGPGTRLLVL.

The chain is built from TRBV6-1 and TRBJ2-7; D remains unclear. V was trimmed by 2 bases and J by 5 bases, leaving 13 bases between them. This CDR3 is 14 amino acids long. The germline V gene encodes CDR1 MNHNS and CDR2 SASEGT. This chain's CDR3 is CASSEQTGGNEQYF. CDR3 sequence (DNA): TGTGCCAGCAGTGAACAAACGGGCGGTAACGAGCAGTACTTC.

The chain joins TRBV5-6 to TRBJ1-2; D is unresolved. This CDR3 is 10 amino acids long. V was clipped by 0 bases and J by 8 bases, with 2 bases between them. Germline V gene data show CDR1 as SGHDT and CDR2 as YYEEEE. The CDR3 loop reads CASSLGGYTF. Written as DNA, the CDR3 is TGTGCCAGCAGCTTGGGGGGCTACACCTTC.

CDR3 nucleotides: TGTGCCAGCAGTTACTTGGACGCTAATCAGCCCCAGCATTTT. Translating it yields CASSYLDANQPQHF. The chain joins TRBV6-5 to TRBJ1-5; unclear D gene. Trimming took 1 base from V and 4 from J, leaving 8 bases between them. The CDR3 totals 14 residues. The germline V gene has CDR1 MNHEY and CDR2 SVGAGI.

The chain carries TRBV12-3 or TRBV12-4 and TRBJ1-6; D may be TRBD1 (6 bases). Trimming took 7 bases from V and 6 from J, leaving 10 bases between them. CDR3 size: 13 residues. The CDR3 spells CASTQGTNSPLHF. The CDR3 nucleotides read TGTGCCAGCACTCAGGGGACTAATTCACCCCTCCACTTT.

This sequence joins TRBV6-5 and TRBJ2-1; tentative D call: TRBD2 (6 bases). Per germline, CDR1 MNHEY and CDR2 SVGAGI. The CDR3 spans 14 residues. Trimming cost V 4 bases and J 10 bases, with 17 bases left between them. In DNA, the CDR3 is TGTGCCAGCAGTTCTAGCGCGCCCCCCCAAGAGCAGTTCTTC. Protein product: CASSSSAPPQEQFF.

This clonotype was seen at least ten times. The CDR3 spells CASSQDYYQPQHF. Written as DNA, the CDR3 is TGCGCCAGCAGCCAAGATTATTATCAGCCCCAGCATTTT. J is TRBJ1-5 and V is TRBV4-1; D remains unclear. Trimming cost V 0 bases and J 5 bases, with 5 bases left between them. The V gene's germline CDR1 is MGHRA and CDR2 YSYEKL. The length of the CDR3 is 13 residues.

V and J are TRBV10-3 and TRBJ2-7, with D possibly being TRBD1 (5 bases). The germline V and J ends were trimmed by 8 bases and 3 bases, with 11 bases remaining between them. Per germline, CDR1 ENHRY and CDR2 SYGVKD. There are 12 residues in the CDR3. This CDR3 is CAILDSNYEQYF. The CDR3, as DNA: TGTGCCATCCTCGACAGTAACTACGAGCAGTACTTC.

This clonotype was detected ten times or more. CDR3: CASSPGQGGGEQYF. The CDR3 DNA follows: TGTGCCAGCAGCCCAGGGCAGGGTGGAGGCGAGCAGTACTTC. The V and J genes are TRBV5-4 and TRBJ2-7, with D tentatively TRBD1 or TRBD2 (5 bases each). In germline, CDR1 is SGHNT, CDR2 YYREEE (reference sequence). This CDR3 spans 14 amino acids. Trimming cost V 4 bases and J 6 bases, with 17 bases left between them.